This T cell receptor beta chain was documented in a study of shared clonotypes between healthy human individuals. The assay was immunoSEQ multiplex PCR, and TCRdb's table has in-frame clones only and misses some. The profile shows roughly 890,000 clones, 90% to 95% of them singletons. To note about this clone: At one of its ends the junction is not consistent with the germline gene, which may arise from a read error.

CDR1 is SGHTA, CDR2 FQGNSA, per germline. There are 14 residues in the CDR3. Positive CCR7 selection of CD45RO-negative cells yielded the naive CD8 cells, and terminally differentiated effector memory CD45RA+ cells were excluded. The donors were adults (healthy and HIV-negative) with no recent acute infections or vaccinations. Only Caucasian adults living in Nashville, Tennessee served as donors. The sample consisted of naive CD8+ T cells sorted from blood. The chain is built from TRBV7-2 and TRBJ2-7; 11 positions match TRBD2. This receptor was obtained from a man aged 30 to 45 in good health. The CDR3 here is CASSLAGGAYEQYF. In DNA form, the CDR3 reads TGTGCCAGCAGTTTAGCGGGAGGGGCCTACGAGCAGTACTTC.